This note documents a single TCR beta chain sequence. The antigen remains unidentified. Some clones are missing from TCRdb's copy, which holds only in-frame ones; the method was immunoSEQ multiplex PCR. The data hold over 120,000 clones, with approximately 91% observed a single time. Per germline, CDR1 MNHEY and CDR2 SMNVEV (reference sequence). The CDR3 extends over 13 amino acids. Deletions cut 6 bases from V and 3 bases from J, with 11 bases between. This entry belongs to a study of T cell responses to AZD1222 COVID-19 vaccine. The study's findings and limits: With dominance at 160-218 and 743-854, vaccine-associated CD4 TCRs spanned spike. Most donors were white British and more were female, and clonal diversity was possibly underestimated. A rise in Spike-specific TCR breadth and depth followed two AZD1222 doses.

The TCR comes from an adult who received the MenACWY meningococcal vaccine as a control. The chain is built from TRBV27 and TRBJ1-1; a weak D match, TRBD1 (6 bases). The sample here was peripheral blood, taken 28 days after the second dose of the MenACWY control vaccine. Here the CDR3 reads CASSRTAYTEAFF. In DNA, the CDR3 is TGTGCCAGCAGCCGGACAGCCTACACTGAAGCTTTCTTT.